The 10 T cell receptor beta chains listed next were all sequenced from one sample in a study of OX40 agonist ivuxolimab in advanced cancers. TCRdb keeps only in-frame clones here, not all; method: immunoSEQ multiplex PCR. The data show about 27,000 clones, less than 85% seen once. Specimen: CD4+ or CD8+ T cells sorted from blood, collected in a trial of the OX40 agonist ivuxolimab. The receptors were sampled from an adult with an advanced solid tumor such as melanoma, head and neck, liver or kidney cancer.

This clone was seen a handful of times. DNA of the CDR3: TGTGCCAGCAGCGGATCGGGTGTCCAAGAGACCCAGTACTTC. Translated: CASSGSGVQETQYF. V usage is TRBV9 and J usage is TRBJ2-5, with D unclear. This CDR3 is 14 amino acids long. Germline lookup yields CDR1 SGDLS and CDR2 YYNGEE. Deletions cut 3 bases from V and 1 base from J, with 10 bases between.

This rearrangement joins TRBV19 to TRBJ2-2; possibly TRBD1 or TRBD2 for D (6 bases each). The CDR3 covers 14 residues. The V gene's germline CDR1 is LNHDA and CDR2 SQIVND (reference sequence). V was trimmed by 6 bases and J by 3 bases, leaving 11 bases between them. In DNA, the CDR3 is TGTGCCAGTAGGGCCGGGGGCGACACCGGGGAGCTGTTTTTT. Protein: CASRAGGDTGELFF.

The chain has TRBV11-3 and TRBJ2-7; D is uncertain. V was trimmed by 5 bases and J by 7 bases, leaving 12 bases between them. This CDR3 comprises 12 residues. The germline V gene encodes CDR1 SGHNT and CDR2 YENEEA. In DNA, the CDR3 is TGTGCCAGCAGCCTCAGTGACGGAGAGCAGTACTTC. Its translation is CASSLSDGEQYF.

The chain couples TRBV10-2 to TRBJ2-2; 8 bases are shared with TRBD1. V was clipped by 5 bases and J by 1 base; unmatched bases: 3. This CDR3 region has 15 residues. Germline V gene lookup returns CDR1 WSHSY and CDR2 SAAADI. The CDR3 DNA reads TGCGCCAGCAGTCCCGGGACAGGGAACACCGGGGAGCTGTTTTTT. It is translated as CASSPGTGNTGELFF.

The CDR3 sequence: CASSRNYYEQYF. The DNA of the CDR3 is TGTGCCAGCAGTAGGAATTACTACGAGCAGTACTTC. The rearrangement links TRBV6-1 to TRBJ2-7, with D uncertain. Per germline, CDR1 MNHNS and CDR2 SASEGT. The CDR3 covers 12 residues. V lost 5 bases and J lost 3, with 8 bases in between.

The V and J genes are TRBV10-1 and TRBJ2-7, with D possibly called TRBD1 or TRBD2 (5 bases each). This CDR3 has 15 amino acids. Deletions cut 10 bases from V and 0 bases from J, with 19 bases between. The V gene's germline CDR1 is WNHNN and CDR2 SYGVQD (reference sequence). CDR3 amino acids: CANPRRDEVSYEQYF. CDR3 DNA: TGCGCCAACCCAAGAAGGGACGAAGTCTCCTACGAGCAGTACTTC.

The chain recombines TRBV7-2 with TRBJ2-1; 8 nucleotides line up with TRBD2. The CDR3 runs to 14 residues. Germline CDR1 and CDR2: SGHTA and FQGNSA. J was trimmed by 8 bases and V by 6 bases; bases with no gene match: 9. Here the CDR3 reads CASRLRRGEYEQFF. DNA for the CDR3: TGTGCCAGCAGACTGAGGCGGGGGGAGTATGAGCAGTTCTTC.

This sequence joins TRBV15 and TRBJ2-1; no definite D call. The ends were cut back, 1 base at V and 4 bases at J, with 5 bases in the middle. This CDR3 has 13 residues. Germline V gene lookup returns CDR1 LNHNV and CDR2 YYDKDF (reference sequence). The CDR3 sequence is CATSRVRYNEQFF. CDR3 DNA sequence: TGTGCCACCAGCAGAGTCAGATACAATGAGCAGTTCTTC.

The V call is TRBV5-1, the J call TRBJ2-5; D uncertain. The CDR3 totals 13 residues. V lost 0 bases to trimming and J lost 1 base, with 4 bases between them. The germline V gene encodes CDR1 SGHRS and CDR2 YFSETQ. The CDR3: CASSLGPQETQYF. Written as DNA, the CDR3 is TGCGCCAGCAGCTTGGGCCCCCAAGAGACCCAGTACTTC.

The rearrangement links TRBV15 to TRBJ2-3, with D possibly being TRBD2 (6 bases). Deletions cut 1 base from V and 6 bases from J, with 17 bases between. Germline V CDR1 and CDR2: LNHNV, YYDKDF (reference sequence). The CDR3 is made up of 16 amino acids. The CDR3 is CATSRGRGRNGDTQYF. The CDR3 DNA follows: TGTGCCACCAGCAGAGGAAGAGGGAGGAACGGGGATACGCAGTATTTT. The full variable domain, with the rest looked up from reference TRBV15 and TRBJ2-3, is DAMVIQNPRYQVTQFGKPVTLSCSQTLNHNVMYWYQQKSSQAPKLLFHYYDKDFNNEADTPDNFQSRRPNTSFCFLDIRSPGLGDTAMYLCATSRGRGRNGDTQYFGPGTRLTVL.